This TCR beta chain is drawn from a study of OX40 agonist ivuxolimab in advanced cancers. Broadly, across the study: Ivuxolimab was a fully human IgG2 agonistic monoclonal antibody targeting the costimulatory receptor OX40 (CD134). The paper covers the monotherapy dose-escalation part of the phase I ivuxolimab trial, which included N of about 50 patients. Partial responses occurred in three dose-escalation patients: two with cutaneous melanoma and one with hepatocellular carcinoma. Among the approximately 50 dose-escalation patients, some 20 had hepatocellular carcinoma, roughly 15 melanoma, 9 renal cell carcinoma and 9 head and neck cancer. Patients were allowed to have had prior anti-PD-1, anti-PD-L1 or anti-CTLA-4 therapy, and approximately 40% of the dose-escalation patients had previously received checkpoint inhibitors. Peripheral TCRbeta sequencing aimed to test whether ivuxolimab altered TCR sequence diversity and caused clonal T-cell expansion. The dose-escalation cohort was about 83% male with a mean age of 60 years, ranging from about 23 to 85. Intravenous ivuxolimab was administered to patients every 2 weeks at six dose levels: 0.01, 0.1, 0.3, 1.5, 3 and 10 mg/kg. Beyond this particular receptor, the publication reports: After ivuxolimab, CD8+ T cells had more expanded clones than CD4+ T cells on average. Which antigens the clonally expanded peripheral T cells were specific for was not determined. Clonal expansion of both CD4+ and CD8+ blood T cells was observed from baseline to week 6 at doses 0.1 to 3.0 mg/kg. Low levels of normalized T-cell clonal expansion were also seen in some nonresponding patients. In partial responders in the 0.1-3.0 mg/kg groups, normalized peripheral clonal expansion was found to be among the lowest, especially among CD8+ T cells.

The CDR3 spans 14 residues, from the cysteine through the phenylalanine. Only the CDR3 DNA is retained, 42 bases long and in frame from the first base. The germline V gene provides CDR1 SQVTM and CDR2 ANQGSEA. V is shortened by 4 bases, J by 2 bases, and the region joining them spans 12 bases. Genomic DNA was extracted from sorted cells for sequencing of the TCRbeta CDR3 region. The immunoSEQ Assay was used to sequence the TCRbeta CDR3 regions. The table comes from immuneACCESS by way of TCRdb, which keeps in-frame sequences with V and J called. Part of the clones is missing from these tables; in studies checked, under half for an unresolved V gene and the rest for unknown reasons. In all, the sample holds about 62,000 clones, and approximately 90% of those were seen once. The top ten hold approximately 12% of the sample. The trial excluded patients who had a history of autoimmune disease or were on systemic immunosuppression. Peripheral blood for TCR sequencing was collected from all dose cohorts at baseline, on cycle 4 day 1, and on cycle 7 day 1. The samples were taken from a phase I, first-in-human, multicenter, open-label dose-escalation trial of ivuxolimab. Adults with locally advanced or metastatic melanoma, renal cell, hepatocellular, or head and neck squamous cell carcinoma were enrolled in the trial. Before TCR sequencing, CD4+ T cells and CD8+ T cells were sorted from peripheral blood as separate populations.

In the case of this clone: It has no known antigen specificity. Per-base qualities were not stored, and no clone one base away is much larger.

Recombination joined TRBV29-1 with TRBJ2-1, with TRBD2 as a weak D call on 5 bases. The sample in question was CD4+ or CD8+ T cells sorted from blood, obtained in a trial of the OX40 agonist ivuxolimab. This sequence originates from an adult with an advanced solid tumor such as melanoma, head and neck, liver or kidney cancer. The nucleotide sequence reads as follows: TGCAGCGTTGGAGGCCCGGAGGCCTACAATGAGCAGTTCTTC. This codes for CSVGGPEAYNEQFF.